This T cell receptor beta chain was found in a study of control samples from healthy donors and cancer patients. The method was immunoSEQ multiplex PCR; TCRdb's version includes in-frame clones alone and lacks a portion of them. Of 200,000 to 250,000 clones in the sample, about 93% were seen once. The germline V gene encodes CDR1 MGHRA and CDR2 YSYEKL. The CDR3 sequence is 17 residues long. The V gene end was trimmed by 3 bases and the J gene end by 1 base; junction bases not matched to a gene: 9. The V gene is TRBV4-1, the J gene TRBJ2-3; 8 bases are shared with TRBD1. The receptor comes from a man aged 50-59 years in good health. Material: blood. The chain's CDR3 is CASSHRIQGQGTDTQYF. CDR3 bases: TGCGCCAGCAGCCATCGAATACAGGGACAGGGCACAGATACGCAGTATTTT.